This T cell receptor (beta chain) is drawn from a study of T cell changes during pregnancy in multiple sclerosis. Germline V gives CDR1 SNHLY, CDR2 FYNNEI. The V and J ends lost 7 bases and 7 bases, in that order; junction bases with no gene match: 9. This CDR3 contains 14 residues. Measured with immunoSEQ multiplex PCR; TCRdb has only the in-frame clones, and not every one. The sample holds 40,000 to 50,000 clones; around four fifths are singletons and the top ten take 0.55% to 0.75%. The TCR was taken from a female donor with multiple sclerosis, enrolled in a pregnancy study. This chain joins TRBV2 and TRBJ2-1; 8 positions match TRBD2. The material was CD4+ T cells from peripheral blood mononuclear cells, obtained before pregnancy. The CDR3, as DNA: TGTGCCAGCACCAACCGGGGGGGAGCGAATGAGCAGTTCTTC. As protein: CASTNRGGANEQFF.